Presented here are 26 T cell receptor beta chains from one specimen sequenced in a study of cytomegalovirus exposure and HLA in healthy donors (dated by TCRdb to 2015 to 2018). The library was made by the immunoSEQ multiplex PCR assay. A mixture of 60 forward primers for TCR Vbeta segments and 13 reverse primers for TCR Jbeta segments was used in the multiplex PCR. The table was pulled from immuneACCESS by TCRdb, which kept in-frame rearrangements only. Such tables lose some clones; where checked, under half of the loss comes from unresolved V genes, and the rest has no known cause. In this sample's table one finds 150,000 to 200,000 clones. The ten largest clones capture over 1% of the sample. The sample consisted of PBMCs. The source is a woman aged 55-75 years in good health and CMV-seronegative.

As concerns this clone: One end of the junction varies from germline; a read error may be responsible. This chain joins TRBV10-3 and TRBJ2-7; 8 nucleotides agree with TRBD1. Germline V gene data show CDR1 as ENHRY and CDR2 as SYGVKD. This CDR3 is 14 amino acids long. This CDR3 is CATSADRASYEQYF. CDR3 in DNA: TGTGCCACCAGTGCGGACAGGGCATCCTACGAGCAGTACTTC.

Regarding this clone: Within the sample, other DNA sequences also encode this same CDR3. The chain joins TRBV6-5 to TRBJ1-2, with D perhaps TRBD1 (5 bases). Germline V gene data show CDR1 as MNHEY and CDR2 as SVGAGI. V was clipped by 2 bases and J by 5 bases, with 9 bases between them. The CDR3 runs 13 residues. DNA of the CDR3: TGTGCCAGCAGTTACGGGGCAGTTTATGGCTACACCTTC. Translation gives CASSYGAVYGYTF.

The V and J genes are TRBV28 and TRBJ2-2; D not certain. V was cut by 3 bases and J by 4 bases, with 9 bases left in between. This CDR3 is built from 14 residues. From germline, CDR1 is MDHEN and CDR2 SYDVKM. CDR3 DNA sequence: TGTGCCAGCAGTTTGCCTCGTAGCACCGGGGAGCTGTTTTTT. As protein: CASSLPRSTGELFF.

The chain is built from TRBV20-1 and TRBJ1-1; maybe TRBD1 (5 bases). This CDR3 is built from 11 residues. Germline V CDR1 and CDR2: DFQATT, SNEGSKA (reference sequence). The CDR3 here is CSRRGNTEAFF. The CDR3 DNA reads as TGCAGCCGGAGGGGGAACACTGAAGCTTTCTTT.

The rearrangement joins TRBV10-3 to TRBJ1-3, with D perhaps TRBD1 (6 bases). This CDR3 is 15 amino acids long. Germline V gene sequence: CDR1 ENHRY, CDR2 SYGVKD. V lost 3 bases and J 7 bases, leaving 16 bases between the germline ends. DNA for the CDR3: TGTGCCATCAGTGACAACAGGGTCTCAAGGAACACCATATATTTT. It codes for CAISDNRVSRNTIYF.

The rearrangement joins TRBV7-2 to TRBJ2-7; D gene uncertain. The germline V gene has CDR1 SGHTA and CDR2 FQGNSA. V lost 1 base and J 6 bases, leaving 10 bases between the germline ends. The CDR3 length is 13 residues. CDR3 amino acids: CASSLGGLTEQYF. The CDR3 coding sequence is TGTGCCAGCAGCTTAGGAGGCCTGACCGAGCAGTACTTC.

The chain is built from TRBV5-4 and TRBJ1-1; TRBD1 agrees at 9 bases. The junction had 12 bases not matched to a gene; V was cut back by 4 bases and J by 5 bases. Germline CDR1 is SGHNT and CDR2 is YYREEE (reference sequence). There are 16 residues in the CDR3. The CDR3 loop is CASSPPWGQGGTEAFF. Here the CDR3 DNA reads TGTGCCAGCAGCCCTCCCTGGGGACAGGGCGGAACTGAAGCTTTCTTT.

The rearrangement uses TRBV11-2 and TRBJ2-1, with TRBD2 matching 8 bases. The trim removed 4 bases at V and 4 bases at J, leaving 6 bases unmatched. The CDR3 is 15 amino acids. Per germline, CDR1 SGHAT and CDR2 FQNNGV. CDR3 coding DNA: TGTGCCAGCAGCTCCCTTAGCGGGGATTACAATGAGCAGTTCTTC. It encodes CASSSLSGDYNEQFF.

This sequence joins TRBV4-1 and TRBJ2-2; no firm D call. Trimming left V 1 base short and J 1 base short, with 10 bases between. Germline CDR1 MGHRA, CDR2 YSYEKL. The CDR3 runs to 16 residues. The CDR3 DNA reads as TGCGCCAGCAGCCAAGTTTTTTCAGGGAACACCGGGGAGCTGTTTTTT. This translates into CASSQVFSGNTGELFF.

The gene calls are TRBV5-5 and TRBJ2-3; D is perhaps TRBD2 (7 bases). V was clipped by 2 bases and J by 6 bases, with 10 bases between them. This CDR3 has 13 amino acids. Germline assignment: CDR1 SGHKS and CDR2 YYEKEE (reference sequence). CDR3 sequence reads: CASSLGGDDTQYF. For the CDR3, the DNA is TGTGCCAGCAGCTTAGGGGGGGATGATACGCAGTATTTT.

The V gene is TRBV20-1, the J gene TRBJ1-5; D ambiguous. V was trimmed by 3 bases and J by 9 bases, leaving 9 bases between them. Germline lookup yields CDR1 DFQATT and CDR2 SNEGSKA (reference sequence). The CDR3 contains 11 residues. The CDR3: CSASRGWPQHF. The CDR3 nucleotides are TGCAGTGCTAGCCGAGGTTGGCCCCAGCATTTT.

CDR3 nucleotide sequence: TGTGCTAGTGGTTTAATAGGGAGGGCCATCTACGAGCAGTACTTC. It encodes CASGLIGRAIYEQYF. The chain employs TRBV12-5 and TRBJ2-7; 7 nucleotides line up with TRBD2. With 3 bases clipped from V and 3 bases from J, the junction kept 8 bases outside the gene matches. The germline gives CDR1 LGHNT, CDR2 FRNRAP. There are 15 residues in the CDR3.

The chain has TRBV5-4 and TRBJ1-2; TRBD1 aligns across 8 bases. The J segment lost 8 bases and the V segment lost 1 base, leaving 10 bases of the junction unmatched. The CDR3 contains 15 residues. CDR1 and CDR2 from the germline V gene are SGHNT and YYREEE (reference sequence). CDR3 nucleotides: TGTGCCAGCAGCTTGTTGGATGGACAGGGCGGGGGCTACACCTTC. It specifies CASSLLDGQGGGYTF.

The rearrangement uses TRBV7-3 and TRBJ1-6; a weak D match, TRBD1 (6 bases). Trimming removed 5 bases from V and 13 bases from J, with 18 bases in between. This CDR3 spans 14 amino acids. Per germline, CDR1 SGHTA and CDR2 FQGTGA. The CDR3 nucleotides read TGTGCCAGCAGCCTACTAGGGGGATCTTCCCCCCTCCACTTT. Translation: CASSLLGGSSPLHF.

The chain joins TRBV4-2 to TRBJ2-6; D might be TRBD1 (6 bases). Trimming removed 2 bases from V and 0 bases from J, with 11 bases in between. CDR1 and CDR2 (germline): LGHNA, YNFKEQ. The CDR3 is 17 amino acids. The chain's CDR3 is CASSQPGVISGANVLTF. CDR3 nucleotide sequence: TGTGCCAGCAGCCAACCAGGGGTTATCTCTGGGGCCAACGTCCTGACTTTC.

This chain uses TRBV20-1 with TRBJ2-5; D remains unclear. The V and J ends lost 0 bases and 4 bases respectively, with 3 bases between them. Looked up from germline, CDR1 is DFQATT and CDR2 is SNEGSKA (reference sequence). CDR3 length: 11 amino acids. CDR3 region: CSARDIETQYF. The CDR3, as DNA: TGCAGTGCTAGAGATATAGAGACCCAGTACTTC.

The rearrangement uses TRBV29-1 and TRBJ1-1; D perhaps matches TRBD1 (6 bases). Germline V gene sequence: CDR1 SQVTM, CDR2 ANQGSEA. This CDR3 region has 12 residues. V lost 4 bases and J lost 4, with 10 bases in between. CDR3 coding DNA: TGCAGCGTTGGGGGGCGGTTCACTGAAGCTTTCTTT. This translates into CSVGGRFTEAFF.

This chain joins TRBV19 and TRBJ2-7; D is ambiguous. Trimming shortened V by 8 bases and J by 0 bases, and 14 bases separated the two germline ends. Per germline, CDR1 LNHDA and CDR2 SQIVND (reference sequence). The CDR3 loop spans 14 amino acids. This CDR3 reads CASARGQSSYEQYF. The CDR3 nucleotides read TGTGCCAGTGCCCGTGGGCAGAGCTCCTACGAGCAGTACTTC.

The chain employs TRBV6-6 and TRBJ2-7; 8 bases are a match to TRBD1. Germline V gene lookup returns CDR1 MNHNY and CDR2 SVGAGI (reference sequence). The CDR3 totals 14 residues. Losses at the gene ends were 4 bases for V and 3 bases for J; bases not matched to a gene: 5. The CDR3 DNA follows: TGTGCCAGCAGTTCCCCAGGGGGCATCTACGAGCAGTACTTC. This encodes CASSSPGGIYEQYF.

The rearrangement joins TRBV15 to TRBJ2-7, with D tentatively TRBD1 (6 bases). This CDR3 comprises 13 residues. CDR1 and CDR2 from the germline V gene are LNHNV and YYDKDF (reference sequence). Trimming took 9 bases from V and 1 from J, leaving 13 bases between them. In DNA form, the CDR3 reads TGTGCCACTACACCGGACAGATCCTACGAGCAGTACTTC. Translation gives CATTPDRSYEQYF.

The J gene is TRBJ1-2, the V gene TRBV5-1; D is unclear. The CDR3 spans 16 residues. V lost 0 bases to trimming and J lost 4 bases, with 16 bases between them. CDR1 and CDR2 (germline): SGHRS, YFSETQ. As DNA, the CDR3 is TGCGCCAGCAGCTTGGCATCGCCAGGCTTTAGCTATGGCTACACCTTC. This codes for CASSLASPGFSYGYTF.

The chain links TRBV18 to TRBJ1-5, with D possibly being TRBD1 (5 bases). Trimming cost V 3 bases and J 5 bases, with 11 bases left between them. The CDR3 covers 14 residues. From germline, CDR1 is KGHSH and CDR2 LQKENI. CDR3 loop: CASSPRQSDQPQHF. Here the CDR3 DNA reads TGTGCCAGCTCACCGCGACAGTCGGATCAGCCCCAGCATTTT.

The V and J genes are TRBV6-5 and TRBJ2-7; 7 bases agree with TRBD2. CDR3 length: 15 amino acids. Germline assignment: CDR1 MNHEY and CDR2 SVGAGI. Trimming cost V 7 bases and J 0 bases; bases outside gene matches: 9. The CDR3 bases are TGTGCCAGCACCGTGTCGTGGGAGGGCTCCTACGAGCAGTACTTC. It yields the protein CASTVSWEGSYEQYF.

This chain joins TRBV12-5 and TRBJ2-2; perhaps TRBD2 as D (5 bases). The CDR3 is 15 amino acids. The V and J ends lost 6 bases and 0 bases respectively, with 11 bases between them. CDR1 and CDR2 from the germline V gene are LGHNT and FRNRAP. Here the CDR3 reads CASGTLEANTGELFF. CDR3 nucleotide sequence: TGTGCTAGTGGGACACTAGAGGCGAACACCGGGGAGCTGTTTTTT.

The chain employs TRBV19 and TRBJ1-2, with TRBD1 as a possible D gene (5 bases). The germline V gene encodes CDR1 LNHDA and CDR2 SQIVND (reference sequence). This CDR3 region has 14 residues. Trimming removed 3 bases from V and 4 bases from J, with 12 bases in between. The CDR3 DNA follows: TGTGCCAGTAGTATCTCGCCCGGGGGCTATGGCTACACCTTC. Protein sequence: CASSISPGGYGYTF.

This chain connects TRBV2 to TRBJ2-2, with D tentatively TRBD2 (5 bases). The CDR3 has 14 residues. The germline V and J ends were trimmed by 8 bases and 1 base, with 11 bases remaining between them. Germline lookup yields CDR1 SNHLY and CDR2 FYNNEI. The CDR3 here is CASCRSGNTGELFF. The CDR3 DNA sequence: TGTGCCAGCTGCCGGAGCGGGAACACCGGGGAGCTGTTTTTT.